Sequencing of this T cell receptor (beta chain) was carried out in a study of preoperative IRX-2 immunotherapy in early breast cancer. The treatment here: preoperative locoregional IRX-2 cytokine immunotherapy. Samples came from a phase Ib trial of preoperative locoregional IRX-2 cytokine immunotherapy. The V end was cut by 2 bases, the J end by 0 bases, with 11 bases between. The germline V gene encodes CDR1 SGHNT and CDR2 YENEEA. This CDR3 region has 16 residues. Profiling relied on immunoSEQ multiplex PCR, and the TCRdb table lists in-frame clones only, not all of them. Among tens of thousands of clones listed, 90% to 95% were seen once.

The specimen was collected from a patient treated with IRX-2 immunotherapy. This TCR came from a human donor with breast cancer. The genes are TRBV11-3 and TRBJ2-1, with D tentatively TRBD1 or TRBD2 (5 bases each). The chain's CDR3 is CASSLRPGSSYNEQFF. DNA for the CDR3: TGTGCCAGCAGCTTACGTCCAGGGAGCTCCTACAATGAGCAGTTCTTC.